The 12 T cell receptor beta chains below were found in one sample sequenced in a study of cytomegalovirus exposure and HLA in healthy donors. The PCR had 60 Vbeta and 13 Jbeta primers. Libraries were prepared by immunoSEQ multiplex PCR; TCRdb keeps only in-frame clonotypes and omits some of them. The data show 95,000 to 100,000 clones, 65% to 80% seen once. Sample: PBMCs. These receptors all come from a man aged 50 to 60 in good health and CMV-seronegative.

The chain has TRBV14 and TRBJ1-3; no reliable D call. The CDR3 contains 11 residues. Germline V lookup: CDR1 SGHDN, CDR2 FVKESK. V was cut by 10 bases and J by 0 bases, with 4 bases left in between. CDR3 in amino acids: CATSSGNTIYF. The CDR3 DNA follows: TGTGCCACCTCCTCTGGAAACACCATATATTTT.

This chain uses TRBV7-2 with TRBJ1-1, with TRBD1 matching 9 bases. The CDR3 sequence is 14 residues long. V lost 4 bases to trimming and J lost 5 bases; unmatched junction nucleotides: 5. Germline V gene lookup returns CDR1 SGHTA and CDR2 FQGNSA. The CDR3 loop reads CASSSGTGRTEAFF. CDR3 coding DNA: TGTGCCAGCAGCTCAGGGACAGGGAGAACTGAAGCTTTCTTT.

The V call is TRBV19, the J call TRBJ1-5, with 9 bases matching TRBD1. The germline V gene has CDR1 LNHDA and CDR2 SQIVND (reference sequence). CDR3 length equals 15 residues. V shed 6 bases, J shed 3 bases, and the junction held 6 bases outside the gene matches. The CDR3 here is CASRMGQGLNQPQHF. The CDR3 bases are TGTGCCAGTAGGATGGGACAGGGCCTCAATCAGCCCCAGCATTTT.

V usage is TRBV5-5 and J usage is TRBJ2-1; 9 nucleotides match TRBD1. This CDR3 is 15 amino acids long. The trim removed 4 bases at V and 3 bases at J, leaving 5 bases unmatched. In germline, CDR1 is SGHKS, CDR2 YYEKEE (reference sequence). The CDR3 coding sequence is TGTGCCAGCAGCCCCCGACAGGGGGGCTACAATGAGCAGTTCTTC. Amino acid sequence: CASSPRQGGYNEQFF.

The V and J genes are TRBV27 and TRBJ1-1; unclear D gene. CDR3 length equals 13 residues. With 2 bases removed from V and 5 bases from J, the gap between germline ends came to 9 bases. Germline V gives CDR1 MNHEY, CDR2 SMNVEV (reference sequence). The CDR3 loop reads CASSLMGDTEAFF. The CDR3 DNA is TGTGCCAGCAGTTTAATGGGAGATACTGAAGCTTTCTTT.

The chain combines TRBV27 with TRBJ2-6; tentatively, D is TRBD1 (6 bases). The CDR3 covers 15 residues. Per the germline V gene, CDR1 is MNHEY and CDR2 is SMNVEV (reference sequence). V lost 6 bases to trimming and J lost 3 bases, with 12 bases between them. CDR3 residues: CASRSTGSGANVLTF. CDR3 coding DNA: TGTGCCAGCAGGTCCACAGGGAGTGGGGCCAACGTCCTGACTTTC.

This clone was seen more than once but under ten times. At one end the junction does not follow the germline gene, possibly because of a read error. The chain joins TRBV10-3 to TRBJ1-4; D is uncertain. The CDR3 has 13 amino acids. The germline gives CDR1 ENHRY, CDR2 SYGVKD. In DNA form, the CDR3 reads TGTGCCATCACTCGAGCACCTAACGAAAAACTGTTTTTT. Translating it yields CAITRAPNEKLFF.

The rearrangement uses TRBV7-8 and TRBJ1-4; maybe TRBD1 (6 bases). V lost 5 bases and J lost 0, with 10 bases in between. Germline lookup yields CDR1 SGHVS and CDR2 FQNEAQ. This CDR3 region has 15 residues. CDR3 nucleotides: TGTGCCAGCAGCCTCAGACAGGCAACTAATGAAAAACTGTTTTTT. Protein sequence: CASSLRQATNEKLFF.

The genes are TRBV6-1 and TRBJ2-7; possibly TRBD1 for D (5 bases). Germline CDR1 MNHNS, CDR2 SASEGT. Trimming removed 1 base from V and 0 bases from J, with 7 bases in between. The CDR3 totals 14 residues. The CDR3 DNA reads TGTGCCAGCAGTGAAGGACAGACCTCCTACGAGCAGTACTTC. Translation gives CASSEGQTSYEQYF.

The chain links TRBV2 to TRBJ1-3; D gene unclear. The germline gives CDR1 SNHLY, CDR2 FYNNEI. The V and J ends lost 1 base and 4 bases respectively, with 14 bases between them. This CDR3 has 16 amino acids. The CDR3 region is CASSEGFGGRGNTIYF. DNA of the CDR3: TGTGCCAGCAGTGAAGGATTCGGAGGCAGAGGAAACACCATATATTTT.

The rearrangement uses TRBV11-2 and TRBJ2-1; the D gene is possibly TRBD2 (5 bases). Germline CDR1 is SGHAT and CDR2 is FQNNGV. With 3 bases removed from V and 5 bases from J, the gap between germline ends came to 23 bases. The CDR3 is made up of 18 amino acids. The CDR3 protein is CASSFWTPWQTKNNEQFF. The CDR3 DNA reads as TGTGCCAGCAGCTTTTGGACCCCGTGGCAGACTAAAAACAATGAGCAGTTCTTC.

The CDR3 here is CANRLGQGPFYEQYF. In nucleotides, the CDR3 is TGTGCCAACAGGCTTGGACAGGGGCCATTCTACGAGCAGTACTTC. The chain employs TRBV28 and TRBJ2-7, with 9 positions matching TRBD1. The CDR3 runs 15 residues. V was clipped by 10 bases and J by 3 bases; unmatched bases: 13. CDR1 is MDHEN, CDR2 SYDVKM, per germline.